These T cell receptor beta chains were read from a single sample in a study of beta chain features in type 1 diabetes. Produced via immunoSEQ multiplex PCR; TCRdb's table is partial and in-frame only. The table includes more than 150,000 clones, about 13% detected once. Sample: central memory CD4+ T cells from blood. The source is a young woman in good health. The CDR3 runs from the conserved cysteine through the conserved F or W. D genes are given only for firm matches. A row's size may be missing; if present it is once, few, many or a size class.

size	D	V	J	CDR3	DNA
once	TRBD2	TRBV5-1	TRBJ2-1	CASSLVPTSGYNEQFF	TGCGCCAGCAGCTTGGTCCCGACTAGCGGATACAATGAGCAGTTCTTC
many	.	TRBV9	TRBJ2-5	CASSVDEQETQYF	TGTGCCAGCAGCGTAGACGAGCAAGAGACCCAGTACTTC
few	TRBD2	TRBV29-1	TRBJ2-1	CSVRDGVLAGDNEQFF	TGCAGCGTTCGCGACGGGGTACTAGCGGGAGATAATGAGCAGTTCTTC
.	TRBD1	TRBV19	TRBJ1-2	CASTGTATGSLNYGYTF	TGTGCCAGTACCGGGACAGCTACAGGATCTCTTAACTATGGCTACACCTTC
.	TRBD1	TRBV11-2	TRBJ1-2	CASSFGAVNRGALYGYTF	TGTGCCAGCAGCTTTGGGGCAGTGAACAGGGGCGCCCTCTATGGCTACACCTTC
.	TRBD2	TRBV5-1	TRBJ2-2	CAGASGANTGELFF	TGCGCCGGAGCTAGCGGGGCGAACACCGGGGAGCTGTTTTTT
few	TRBD2	TRBV30	TRBJ2-1	CAWKQLMVAGAEQFF	TGTGCCTGGAAACAATTAATGGTAGCGGGGGCTGAGCAGTTCTTC
few	.	TRBV5-1	TRBJ2-3	CASSLPESTDTQYF	TGCGCCAGCAGCTTGCCCGAGAGCACAGATACGCAGTATTTT
many	.	TRBV29-1	TRBJ2-5	CSVGASDQETQYF	TGCAGCGTGGGGGCGTCGGACCAAGAGACCCAGTACTTC
few	.	TRBV5-5	TRBJ2-3	CASSLRTLNTDTQYF	TGTGCCAGCAGCTTGAGGACTCTAAACACAGATACGCAGTATTTT
.	TRBD1	TRBV28	TRBJ1-4	CASSHPTGREKLFF	TGTGCCAGCAGCCACCCGACAGGGAGGGAAAAACTGTTTTTT
few	TRBD1	TRBV30	TRBJ1-5	CAWANRGDQPQHF	TGTGCCTGGGCAAACAGGGGCGATCAGCCCCAGCATTTT
.	.	TRBV7-9	TRBJ2-3	CASSLAIPRGASTDTQYF	TGTGCCAGCAGCTTAGCGATTCCTCGGGGGGCAAGCACAGATACGCAGTATTTT
.	.	TRBV14	TRBJ1-1	CASSHYVQQEAFF	TGTGCCAGCAGCCACTATGTACAGCAAGAAGCTTTCTTT